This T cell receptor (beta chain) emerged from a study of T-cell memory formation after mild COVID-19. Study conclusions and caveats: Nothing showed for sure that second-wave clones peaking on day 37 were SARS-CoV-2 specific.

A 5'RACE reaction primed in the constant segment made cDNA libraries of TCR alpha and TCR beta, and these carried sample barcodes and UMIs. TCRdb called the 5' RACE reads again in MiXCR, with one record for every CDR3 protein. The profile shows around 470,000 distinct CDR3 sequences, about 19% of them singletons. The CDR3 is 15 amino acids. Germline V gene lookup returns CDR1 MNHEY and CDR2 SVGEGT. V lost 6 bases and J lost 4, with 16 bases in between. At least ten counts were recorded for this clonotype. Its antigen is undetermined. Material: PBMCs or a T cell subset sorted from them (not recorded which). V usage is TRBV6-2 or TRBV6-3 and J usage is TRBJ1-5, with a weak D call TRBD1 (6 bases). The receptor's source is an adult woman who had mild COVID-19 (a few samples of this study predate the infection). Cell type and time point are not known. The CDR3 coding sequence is TGTGCCAGCAGCCCAGGGGTCGCAGATAATCAGCCCCAGCATTTT. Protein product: CASSPGVADNQPQHF.